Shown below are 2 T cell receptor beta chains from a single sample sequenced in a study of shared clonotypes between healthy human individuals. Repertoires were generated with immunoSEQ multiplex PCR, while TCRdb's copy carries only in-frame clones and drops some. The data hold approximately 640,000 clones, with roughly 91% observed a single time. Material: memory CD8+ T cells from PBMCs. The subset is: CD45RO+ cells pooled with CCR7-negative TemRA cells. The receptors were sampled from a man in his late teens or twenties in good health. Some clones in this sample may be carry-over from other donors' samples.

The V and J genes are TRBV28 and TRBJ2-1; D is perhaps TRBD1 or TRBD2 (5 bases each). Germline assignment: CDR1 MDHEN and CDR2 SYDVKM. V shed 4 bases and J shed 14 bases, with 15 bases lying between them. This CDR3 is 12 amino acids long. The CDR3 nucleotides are TGTGCCAGCAGTTCGGGCGGATGGGGGAAGTTCTTC. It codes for CASSSGGWGKFF.

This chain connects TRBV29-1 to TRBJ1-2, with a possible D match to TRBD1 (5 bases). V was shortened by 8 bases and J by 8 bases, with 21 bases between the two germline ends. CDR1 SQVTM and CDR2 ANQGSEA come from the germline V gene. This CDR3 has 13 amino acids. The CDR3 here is CSTIDSPEGGYTF. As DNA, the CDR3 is TGCAGCACTATCGACAGCCCGGAGGGCGGCTACACCTTC.